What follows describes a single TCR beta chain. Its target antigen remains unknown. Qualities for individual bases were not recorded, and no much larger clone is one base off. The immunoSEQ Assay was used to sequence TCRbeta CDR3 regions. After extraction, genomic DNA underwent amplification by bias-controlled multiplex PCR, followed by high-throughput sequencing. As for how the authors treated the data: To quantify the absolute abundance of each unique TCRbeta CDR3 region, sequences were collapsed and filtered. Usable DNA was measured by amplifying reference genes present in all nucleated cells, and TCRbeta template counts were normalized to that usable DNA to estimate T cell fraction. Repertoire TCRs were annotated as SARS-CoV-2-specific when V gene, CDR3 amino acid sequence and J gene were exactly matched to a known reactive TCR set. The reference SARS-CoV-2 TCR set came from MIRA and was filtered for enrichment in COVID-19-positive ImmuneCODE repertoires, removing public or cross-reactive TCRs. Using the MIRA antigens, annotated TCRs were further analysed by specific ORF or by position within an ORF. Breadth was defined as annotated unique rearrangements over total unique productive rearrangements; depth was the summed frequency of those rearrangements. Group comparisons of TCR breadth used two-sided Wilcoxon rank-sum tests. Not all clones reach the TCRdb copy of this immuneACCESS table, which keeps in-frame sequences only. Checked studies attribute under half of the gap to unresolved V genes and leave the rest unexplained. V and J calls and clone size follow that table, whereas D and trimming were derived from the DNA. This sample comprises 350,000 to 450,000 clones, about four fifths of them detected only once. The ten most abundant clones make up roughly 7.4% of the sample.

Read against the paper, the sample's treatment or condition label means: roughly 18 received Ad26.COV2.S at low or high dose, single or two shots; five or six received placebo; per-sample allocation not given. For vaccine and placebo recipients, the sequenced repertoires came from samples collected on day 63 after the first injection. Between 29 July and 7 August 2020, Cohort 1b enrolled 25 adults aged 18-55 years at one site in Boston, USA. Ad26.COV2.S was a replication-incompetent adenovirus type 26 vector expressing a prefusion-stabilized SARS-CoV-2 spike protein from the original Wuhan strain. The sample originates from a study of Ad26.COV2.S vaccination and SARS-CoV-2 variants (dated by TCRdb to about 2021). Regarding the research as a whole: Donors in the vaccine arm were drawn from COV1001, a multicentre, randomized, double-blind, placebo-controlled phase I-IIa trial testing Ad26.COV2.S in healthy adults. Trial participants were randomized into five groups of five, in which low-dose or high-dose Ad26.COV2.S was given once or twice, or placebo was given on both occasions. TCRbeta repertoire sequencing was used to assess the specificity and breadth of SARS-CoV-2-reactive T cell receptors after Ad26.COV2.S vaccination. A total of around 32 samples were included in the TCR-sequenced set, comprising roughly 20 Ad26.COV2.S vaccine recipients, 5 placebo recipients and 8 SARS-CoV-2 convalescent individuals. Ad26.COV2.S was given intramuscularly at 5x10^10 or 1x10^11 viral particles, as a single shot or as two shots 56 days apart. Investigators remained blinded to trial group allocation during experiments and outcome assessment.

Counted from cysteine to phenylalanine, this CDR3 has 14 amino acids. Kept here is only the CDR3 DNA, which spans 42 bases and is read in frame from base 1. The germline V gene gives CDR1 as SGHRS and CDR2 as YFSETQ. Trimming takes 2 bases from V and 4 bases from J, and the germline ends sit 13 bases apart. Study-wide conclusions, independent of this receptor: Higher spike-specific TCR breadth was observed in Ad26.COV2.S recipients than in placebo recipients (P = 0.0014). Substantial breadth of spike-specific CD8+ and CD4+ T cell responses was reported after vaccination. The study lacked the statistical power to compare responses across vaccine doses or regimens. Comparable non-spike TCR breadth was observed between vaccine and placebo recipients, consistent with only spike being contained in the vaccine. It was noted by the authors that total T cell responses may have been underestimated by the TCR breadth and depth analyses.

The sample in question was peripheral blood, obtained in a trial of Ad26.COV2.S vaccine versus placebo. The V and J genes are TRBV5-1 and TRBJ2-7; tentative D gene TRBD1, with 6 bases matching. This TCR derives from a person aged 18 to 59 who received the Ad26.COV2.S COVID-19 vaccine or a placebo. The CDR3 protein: CASSFQGMRYEQYF. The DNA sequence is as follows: TGCGCCAGCAGCTTCCAGGGGATGAGATACGAGCAGTACTTC.